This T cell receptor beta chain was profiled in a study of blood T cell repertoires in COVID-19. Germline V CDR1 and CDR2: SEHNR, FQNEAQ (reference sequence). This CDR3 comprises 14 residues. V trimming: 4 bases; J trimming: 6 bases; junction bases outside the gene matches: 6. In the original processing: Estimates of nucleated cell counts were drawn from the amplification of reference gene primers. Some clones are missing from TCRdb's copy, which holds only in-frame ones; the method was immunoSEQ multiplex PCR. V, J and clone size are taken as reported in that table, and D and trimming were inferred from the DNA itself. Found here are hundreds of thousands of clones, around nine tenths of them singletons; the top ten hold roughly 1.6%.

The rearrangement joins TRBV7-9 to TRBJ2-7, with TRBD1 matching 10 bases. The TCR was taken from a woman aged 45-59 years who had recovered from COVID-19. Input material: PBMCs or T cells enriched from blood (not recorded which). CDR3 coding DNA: TGTGCCAGCAGCTCCCTCCGGGACAGGGGCGAGCAGTACTTC. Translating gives CASSSLRDRGEQYF.